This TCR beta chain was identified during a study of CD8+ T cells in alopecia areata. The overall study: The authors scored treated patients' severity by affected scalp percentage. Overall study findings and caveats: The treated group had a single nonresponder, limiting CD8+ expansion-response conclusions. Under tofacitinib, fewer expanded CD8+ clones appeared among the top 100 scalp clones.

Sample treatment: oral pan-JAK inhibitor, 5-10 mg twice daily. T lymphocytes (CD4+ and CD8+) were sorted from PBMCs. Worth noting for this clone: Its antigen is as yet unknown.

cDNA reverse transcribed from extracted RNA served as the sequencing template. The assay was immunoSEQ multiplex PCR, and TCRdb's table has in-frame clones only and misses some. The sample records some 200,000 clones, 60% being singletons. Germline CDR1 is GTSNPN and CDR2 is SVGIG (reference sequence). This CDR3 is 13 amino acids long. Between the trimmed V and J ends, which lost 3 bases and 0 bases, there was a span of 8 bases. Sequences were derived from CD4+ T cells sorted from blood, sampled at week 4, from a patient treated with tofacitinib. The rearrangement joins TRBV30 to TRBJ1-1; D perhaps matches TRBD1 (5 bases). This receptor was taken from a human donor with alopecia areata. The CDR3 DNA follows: TGTGCCTGGAGCCAGGGCATGAACACTGAAGCTTTCTTT. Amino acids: CAWSQGMNTEAFF.